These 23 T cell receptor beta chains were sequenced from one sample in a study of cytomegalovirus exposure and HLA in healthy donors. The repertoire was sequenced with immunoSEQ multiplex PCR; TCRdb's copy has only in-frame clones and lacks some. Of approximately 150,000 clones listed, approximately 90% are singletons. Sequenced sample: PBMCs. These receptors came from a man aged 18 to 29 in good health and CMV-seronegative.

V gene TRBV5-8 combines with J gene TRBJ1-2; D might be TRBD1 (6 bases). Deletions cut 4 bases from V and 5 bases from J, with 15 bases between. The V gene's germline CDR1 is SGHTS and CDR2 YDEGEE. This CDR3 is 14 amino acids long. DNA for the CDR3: TGTGCCAGCAGCCAGATAAACAGGGCGTATGGCTACACCTTC. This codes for CASSQINRAYGYTF. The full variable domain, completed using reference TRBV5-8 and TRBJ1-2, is EAGVTQSPTHLIKTRGQQATLRCSPISGHTSVYWYQQALGLGLQFLLWYDEGEERNRGNFPPRFSGRQFPNYSSELNVNALELEDSALYLCASSQINRAYGYTFGSGTRLTVV.

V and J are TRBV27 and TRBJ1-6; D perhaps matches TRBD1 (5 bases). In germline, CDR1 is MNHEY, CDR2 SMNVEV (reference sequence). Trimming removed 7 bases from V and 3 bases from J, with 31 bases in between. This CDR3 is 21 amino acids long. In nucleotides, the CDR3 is TGTGCCAGCATTCTCTATCTCGTACTATCGGAGCGGGGCGGCTATAATTCACCCCTCCACTTT. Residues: CASILYLVLSERGGYNSPLHF.

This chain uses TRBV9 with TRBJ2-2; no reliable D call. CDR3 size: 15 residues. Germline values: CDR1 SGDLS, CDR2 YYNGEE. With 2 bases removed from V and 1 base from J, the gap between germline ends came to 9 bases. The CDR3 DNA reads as TGTGCCAGCAGCGTTTTCTCAGTGAACACCGGGGAGCTGTTTTTT. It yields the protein CASSVFSVNTGELFF.

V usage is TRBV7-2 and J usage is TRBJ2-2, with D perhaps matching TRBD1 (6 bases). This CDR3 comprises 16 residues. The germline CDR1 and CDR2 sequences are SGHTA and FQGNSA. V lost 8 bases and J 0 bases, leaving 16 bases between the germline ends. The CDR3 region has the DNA TGTGCCAGCGCCTTAGGGGGACAAGCGAACACCGGGGAGCTGTTTTTT. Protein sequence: CASALGGQANTGELFF.

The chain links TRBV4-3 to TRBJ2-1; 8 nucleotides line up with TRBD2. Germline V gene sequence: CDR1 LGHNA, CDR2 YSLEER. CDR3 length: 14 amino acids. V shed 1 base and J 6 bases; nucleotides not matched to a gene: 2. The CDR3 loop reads CASSQGGLVNEQFF. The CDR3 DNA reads TGCGCCAGCAGCCAAGGGGGACTAGTCAATGAGCAGTTCTTC.

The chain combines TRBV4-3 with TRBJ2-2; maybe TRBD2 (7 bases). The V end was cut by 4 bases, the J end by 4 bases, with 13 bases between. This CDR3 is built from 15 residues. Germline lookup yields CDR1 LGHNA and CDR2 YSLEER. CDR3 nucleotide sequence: TGCGCCAGCAGCCCCTGGGGGGGCGGCACCGGGGAGCTGTTTTTT. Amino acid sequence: CASSPWGGGTGELFF.

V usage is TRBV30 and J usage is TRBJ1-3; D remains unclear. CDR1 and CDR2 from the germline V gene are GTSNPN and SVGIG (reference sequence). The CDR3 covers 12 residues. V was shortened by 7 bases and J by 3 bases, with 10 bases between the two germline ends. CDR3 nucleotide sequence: TGTGCCTCATCCCGAGGTGGAAACACCATATATTTT. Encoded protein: CASSRGGNTIYF.

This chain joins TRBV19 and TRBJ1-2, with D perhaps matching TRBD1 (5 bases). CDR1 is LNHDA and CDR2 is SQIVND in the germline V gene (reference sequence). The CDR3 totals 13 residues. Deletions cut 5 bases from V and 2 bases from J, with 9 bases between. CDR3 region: CASSAQVNYGYTF. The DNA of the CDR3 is TGTGCCAGTAGTGCACAGGTCAACTATGGCTACACCTTC.

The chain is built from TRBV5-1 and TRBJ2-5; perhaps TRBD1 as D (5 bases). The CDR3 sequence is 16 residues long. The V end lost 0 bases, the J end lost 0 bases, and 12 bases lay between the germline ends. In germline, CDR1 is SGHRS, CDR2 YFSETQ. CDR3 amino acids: CASSLATAGYQETQYF. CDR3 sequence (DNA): TGCGCCAGCAGCTTGGCGACTGCAGGGTACCAAGAGACCCAGTACTTC. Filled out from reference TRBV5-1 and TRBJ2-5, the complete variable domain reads KAGVTQTPRYLIKTRGQQVTLSCSPISGHRSVSWYQQTPGQGLQFLFEYFSETQRNKGNFPGRFSGRQFSNSRSEMNVSTLELGDSALYLCASSLATAGYQETQYFGPGTRLLVL.

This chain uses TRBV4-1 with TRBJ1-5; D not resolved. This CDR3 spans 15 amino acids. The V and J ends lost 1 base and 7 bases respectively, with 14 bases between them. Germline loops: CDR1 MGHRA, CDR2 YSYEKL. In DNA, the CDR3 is TGCGCCAGCAGCCAAGGGACGGAGGGTCTCCAGCCCCAGCATTTT. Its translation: CASSQGTEGLQPQHF.

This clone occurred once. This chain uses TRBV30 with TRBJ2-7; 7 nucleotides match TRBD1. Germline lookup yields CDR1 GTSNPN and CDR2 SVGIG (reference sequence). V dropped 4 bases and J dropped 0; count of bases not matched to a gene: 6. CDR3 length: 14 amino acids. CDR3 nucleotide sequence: TGTGCCTGGACGGGCAGGGGGACCTCCTACGAGCAGTACTTC. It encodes CAWTGRGTSYEQYF.

CDR3 DNA: TGTGCCAGCAGTTCCGGCACTGAAGCTTTCTTT. Translated, it gives CASSSGTEAFF. V and J are TRBV27 and TRBJ1-1; D not resolved. Per germline, CDR1 MNHEY and CDR2 SMNVEV (reference sequence). The CDR3 runs to 11 residues. Trimming shortened V by 4 bases and J by 4 bases, and 4 bases separated the two germline ends.

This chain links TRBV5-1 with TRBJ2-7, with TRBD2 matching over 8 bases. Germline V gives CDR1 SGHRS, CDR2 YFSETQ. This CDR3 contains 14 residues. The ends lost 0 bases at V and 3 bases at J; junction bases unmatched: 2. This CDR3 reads CASSLAGTSYEQYF. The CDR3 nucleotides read TGCGCCAGCAGCTTGGCGGGGACTAGCTACGAGCAGTACTTC.

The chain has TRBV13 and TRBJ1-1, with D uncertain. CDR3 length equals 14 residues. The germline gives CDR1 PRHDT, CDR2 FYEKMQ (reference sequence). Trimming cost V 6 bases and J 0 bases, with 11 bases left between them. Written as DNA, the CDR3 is TGTGCCAGCAGACATGGGGAGATGAACACTGAAGCTTTCTTT. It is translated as CASRHGEMNTEAFF.

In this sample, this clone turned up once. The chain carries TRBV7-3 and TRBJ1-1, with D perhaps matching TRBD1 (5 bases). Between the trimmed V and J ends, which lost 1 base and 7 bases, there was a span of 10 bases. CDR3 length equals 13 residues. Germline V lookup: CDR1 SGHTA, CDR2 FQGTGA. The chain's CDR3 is CASSLNQGGEAFF. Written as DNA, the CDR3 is TGTGCCAGCAGCTTAAACCAGGGAGGTGAAGCTTTCTTT. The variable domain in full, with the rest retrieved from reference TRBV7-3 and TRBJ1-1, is GAGVSQTPSNKVTEKGKYVELRCDPISGHTALYWYRQSLGQGPEFLIYFQGTGAADDSGLPNDRFFAVRPEGSVSTLKIQRTERGDSAVYLCASSLNQGGEAFFGQGTRLTVV.

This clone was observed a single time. CDR3 nucleotides: TGCGCCAGCAGCCAGCAAGCGTTCTCTGGAAACACCATATATTTT. Translation: CASSQQAFSGNTIYF. The chain uses TRBV4-1 and TRBJ1-3; D is uncertain. Germline V CDR1 and CDR2: MGHRA, YSYEKL. V was clipped by 3 bases and J by 0 bases, with 9 bases between them. CDR3 length: 15 residues.

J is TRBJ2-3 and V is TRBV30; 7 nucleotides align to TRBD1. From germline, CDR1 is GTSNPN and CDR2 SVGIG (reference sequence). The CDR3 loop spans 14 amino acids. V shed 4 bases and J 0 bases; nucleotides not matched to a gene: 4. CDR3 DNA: TGTGCCTGGAACAGGGGTTCTAGCACAGATACGCAGTATTTT. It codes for CAWNRGSSTDTQYF.

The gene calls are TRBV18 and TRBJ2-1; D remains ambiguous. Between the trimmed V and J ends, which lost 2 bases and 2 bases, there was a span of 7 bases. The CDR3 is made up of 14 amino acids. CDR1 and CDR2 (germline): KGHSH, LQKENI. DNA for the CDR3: TGTGCCAGCTCACCAACCAGAACCTACAATGAGCAGTTCTTC. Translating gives CASSPTRTYNEQFF.

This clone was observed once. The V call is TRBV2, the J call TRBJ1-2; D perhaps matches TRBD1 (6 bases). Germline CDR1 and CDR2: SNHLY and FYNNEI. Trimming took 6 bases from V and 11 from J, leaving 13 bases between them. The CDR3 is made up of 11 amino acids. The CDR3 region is CASSPQGYYTF. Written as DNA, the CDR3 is TGTGCCAGCAGCCCACAGGGTTATTACACCTTC. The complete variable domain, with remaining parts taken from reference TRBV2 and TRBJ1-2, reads EPEVTQTPSHQVTQMGQEVILRCVPISNHLYFYWYRQILGQKVEFLVSFYNNEISEKSEIFDDQFSVERPDGSNFTLKIRSTKLEDSAMYFCASSPQGYYTFGSGTRLTVV.

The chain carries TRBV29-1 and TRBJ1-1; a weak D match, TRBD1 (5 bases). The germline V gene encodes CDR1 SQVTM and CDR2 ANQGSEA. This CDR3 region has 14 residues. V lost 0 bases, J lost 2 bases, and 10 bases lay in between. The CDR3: CSVEEGGGNTEAFF. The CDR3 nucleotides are TGCAGCGTTGAAGAGGGGGGAGGTAACACTGAAGCTTTCTTT.

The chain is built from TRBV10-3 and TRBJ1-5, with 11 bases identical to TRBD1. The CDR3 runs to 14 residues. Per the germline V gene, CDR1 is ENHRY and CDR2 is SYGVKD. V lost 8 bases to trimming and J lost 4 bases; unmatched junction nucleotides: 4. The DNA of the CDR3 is TGTGCCATCGGGGGACAGGGGGAAAATCAGCCCCAGCATTTT. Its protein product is CAIGGQGENQPQHF.

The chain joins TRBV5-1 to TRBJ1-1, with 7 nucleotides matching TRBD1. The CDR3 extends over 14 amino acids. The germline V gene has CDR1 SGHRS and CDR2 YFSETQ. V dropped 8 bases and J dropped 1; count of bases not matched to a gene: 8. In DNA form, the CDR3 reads TGCGCCAGTAAGCGGACAGGAGAGAACACTGAAGCTTTCTTT. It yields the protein CASKRTGENTEAFF.

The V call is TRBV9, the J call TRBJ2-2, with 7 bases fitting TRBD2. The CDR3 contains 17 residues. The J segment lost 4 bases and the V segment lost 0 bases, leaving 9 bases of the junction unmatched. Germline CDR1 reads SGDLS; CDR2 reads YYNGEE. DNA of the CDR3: TGTGCCAGCAGCGTAGGAGGGGCGGGAGTCGTCACCGGGGAGCTGTTTTTT. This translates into CASSVGGAGVVTGELFF.